This T cell receptor (beta chain) is drawn from a study of T cell responses to AZD1222 COVID-19 vaccine. Whole-study results and caveats: Donors, mostly white British, included more females; clonal diversity was possibly underestimated.

The repertoire was sequenced with immunoSEQ multiplex PCR; TCRdb's copy has only in-frame clones and lacks some. Among 150,000 to 200,000 clones listed, more than 85% were seen once. Concerning this clone itself: The antigen is undetermined.

Germline V gene sequence: CDR1 SGHAT, CDR2 FQNNGV. There are 13 residues in the CDR3. Trimming stripped 2 bases from V and 4 bases from J, with 9 bases between. This TCR came from an adult who received the AZD1222 COVID-19 vaccine. Sample: peripheral blood, taken 28 days after the second AZD1222 dose. The chain recombines TRBV11-2 with TRBJ2-7; unclear D gene. The CDR3 region is CASSLNPVYEQYF. In DNA, the CDR3 is TGTGCCAGCAGCTTAAATCCGGTGTACGAGCAGTACTTC.